This T cell receptor (beta chain) was retrieved from a study of blood T cell repertoires in COVID-19. Study-level background: In each case, the material was cDNA or gDNA derived from T cells, B-cell-depleted T cells, or PBMCs.

Enrolled through a virtual design, the participants were between about 18 and 89 years of age and came from some 26 US areas. Researchers sorted participants into cohorts using their self-reported clinical history. The study counted Cohort 3 donors as recovered given two negative PCRs, clearance, or symptom resolution. The method was immunoSEQ multiplex PCR; TCRdb's version includes in-frame clones alone and lacks a portion of them. The sample includes approximately 220,000 clones, 88% of them seen just once. Sequenced sample: PBMCs or T cells enriched from blood (not recorded which). The source is a woman in her thirties who had recovered from COVID-19.

In DNA form, the CDR3 reads TGCGCCAGCAGCCAAGAAGCCAGGGCCCTCTCCTACGAGCAGTACTTC. This encodes CASSQEARALSYEQYF. V and J are TRBV4-3 and TRBJ2-7, with a tentative D call TRBD1 (5 bases). CDR3 length equals 16 residues. The V and J ends lost 0 bases and 0 bases respectively, with 12 bases between them. CDR1 and CDR2 from the germline V gene are LGHNA and YSLEER.